Listed here is a single T cell receptor beta chain. This sample was taken from a study of cytomegalovirus exposure and HLA in healthy donors. Both 60 Vbeta primers and 13 Jbeta primers went into the PCR. Method: immunoSEQ multiplex PCR; TCRdb's copy keeps in-frame clones and lacks some. Seen here are some 200,000 clones, around four fifths observed once, and the top ten hold over 2.5%. The material sequenced was PBMCs. This receptor was obtained from a female donor in good health and CMV-seronegative.

This chain's CDR3 is CASTERTTTDTQYF. The CDR3 DNA reads as TGCGCCAGCACCGAGAGGACTACCACAGATACGCAGTATTTT. The genes are TRBV5-1 and TRBJ2-3; D is perhaps TRBD2 (6 bases). Trimming took 6 bases from V and 2 from J, leaving 13 bases between them. Germline values: CDR1 SGHRS, CDR2 YFSETQ. This CDR3 is built from 14 residues.